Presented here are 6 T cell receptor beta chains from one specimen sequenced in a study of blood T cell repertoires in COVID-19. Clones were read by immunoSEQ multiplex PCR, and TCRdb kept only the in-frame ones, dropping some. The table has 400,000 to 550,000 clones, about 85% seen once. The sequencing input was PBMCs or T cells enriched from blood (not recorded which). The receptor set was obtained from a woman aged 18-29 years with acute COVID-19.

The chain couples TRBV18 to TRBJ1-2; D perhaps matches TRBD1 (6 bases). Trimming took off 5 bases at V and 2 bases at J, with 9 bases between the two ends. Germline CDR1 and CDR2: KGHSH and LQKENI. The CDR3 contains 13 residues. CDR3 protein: CASSSDRNYGYTF. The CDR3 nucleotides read TGTGCCAGCTCATCGGACAGAAACTATGGCTACACCTTC. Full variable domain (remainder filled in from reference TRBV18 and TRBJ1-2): NAGVMQNPRHLVRRRGQEARLRCSPMKGHSHVYWYRQLPEEGLKFMVYLQKENIIDESGMPKERFSAEFPKEGPSILRIQQVVRGDSAAYFCASSSDRNYGYTFGSGTRLTVV.

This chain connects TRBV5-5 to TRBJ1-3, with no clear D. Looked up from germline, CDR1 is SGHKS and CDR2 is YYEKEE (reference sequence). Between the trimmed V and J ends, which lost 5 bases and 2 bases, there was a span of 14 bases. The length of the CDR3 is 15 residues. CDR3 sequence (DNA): TGTGCCAGCAGGATTGATGTGGCAGCTGGAAACACCATATATTTT. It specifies CASRIDVAAGNTIYF.

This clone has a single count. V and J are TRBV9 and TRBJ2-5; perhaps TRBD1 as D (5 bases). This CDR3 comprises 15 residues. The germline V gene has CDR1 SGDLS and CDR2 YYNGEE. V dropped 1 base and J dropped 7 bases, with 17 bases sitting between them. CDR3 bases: TGTGCCAGCAGCGTATCCCGGCCAAGGGGAACGACCCAGTACTTC. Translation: CASSVSRPRGTTQYF.

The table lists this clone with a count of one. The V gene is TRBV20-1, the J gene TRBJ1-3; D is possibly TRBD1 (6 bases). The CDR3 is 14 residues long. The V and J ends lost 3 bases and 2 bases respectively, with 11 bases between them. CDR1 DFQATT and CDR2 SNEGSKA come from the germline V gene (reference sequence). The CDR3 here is CSASGGPPGNTIYF. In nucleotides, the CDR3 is TGCAGTGCTAGTGGGGGCCCTCCTGGAAACACCATATATTTT.

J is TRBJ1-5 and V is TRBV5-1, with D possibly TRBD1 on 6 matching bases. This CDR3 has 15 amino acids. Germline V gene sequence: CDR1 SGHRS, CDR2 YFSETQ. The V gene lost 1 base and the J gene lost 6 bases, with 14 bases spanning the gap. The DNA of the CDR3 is TGCGCCAGCAGCTTGACAACAGGGTCTACTCAGCCCCAGCATTTT. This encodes CASSLTTGSTQPQHF.

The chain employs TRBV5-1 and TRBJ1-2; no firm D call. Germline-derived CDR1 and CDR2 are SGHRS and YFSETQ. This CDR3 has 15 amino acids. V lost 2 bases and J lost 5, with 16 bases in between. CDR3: CASSLRSVGEYGYTF. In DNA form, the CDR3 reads TGCGCCAGCAGCTTAAGGAGTGTCGGAGAGTATGGCTACACCTTC.